The rows below give T cell receptor beta chains drawn from one sample of a study of cytomegalovirus exposure and HLA in healthy donors. Profiling relied on immunoSEQ multiplex PCR, and the TCRdb table lists in-frame clones only, not all of them. The data hold under 200,000 clones, with around three quarters observed a single time. Sequencing was done on a sample of PBMCs. These receptor sequences come from a woman aged 45-65 years in good health and CMV-seropositive. Both conserved end residues are part of each CDR3. The order of the fields is V gene, CDR3 length, J gene, D gene, clone size, CDR3 DNA, CDR3 protein. D genes are given only for firm matches. The size of a clone is reported for some rows only, either as once, few or many, or as a class for expanded clones.

TRBV6-1	13	TRBJ1-2	NA	NA	TGTGCCAGCAGAGCCCTAGCGCGGGATGGCTACACCTTC	CASRALARDGYTF
TRBV6-5	15	TRBJ1-5	NA	NA	TGTGCCTCCAAGGTCGGGGGGGTGAACAATCAGCCCCAGCATTTT	CASKVGGVNNQPQHF
TRBV27	17	TRBJ2-5	TRBD1	once	TGTGCCAGCAGTCTTCTTACCCCAGGGGGCTACGGAGAGACCCAGTACTTC	CASSLLTPGGYGETQYF
TRBV7-2	14	TRBJ1-5	TRBD1	NA	TGTGCCAGCAGCCCGAGGACAGGGGATCAGCCCCAGCATTTT	CASSPRTGDQPQHF
TRBV5-1	16	TRBJ1-1	NA	NA	TGCGCCAGCAGCTTTAGGCAGGGGATCAAGGGGGCTGAAGCTTTCTTT	CASSFRQGIKGAEAFF
TRBV5-1	17	TRBJ2-3	TRBD1	NA	TGCGCCAGCAGCTTGGTTGGGGGACAGGCTAGCACAGATACGCAGTATTTT	CASSLVGGQASTDTQYF
TRBV6-5	15	TRBJ1-5	NA	few	TGTGCCAGCAGTTACGTAAGGGGAACCAATCAGCCCCAGCATTTT	CASSYVRGTNQPQHF
TRBV6-5	15	TRBJ2-3	TRBD1	NA	TGTGCCAGCAGAGACACAGGGGGCGTAGGAGATACGCAGTATTTT	CASRDTGGVGDTQYF
TRBV28	15	TRBJ1-1	TRBD1	NA	TGTGCCAGCAGTCCACAGGGGAGAAGGGGCACTGAAGCTTTCTTT	CASSPQGRRGTEAFF
TRBV5-1	14	TRBJ1-2	TRBD1	few	TGCGCCAGCAGCTTGGGGACAGGAGGCTATGGCTACACCTTC	CASSLGTGGYGYTF
TRBV5-4	14	TRBJ1-2	TRBD1	few	TGTGCCAGCAGCTCCCCCAGGGACAGGGACGGCTACACCTTC	CASSSPRDRDGYTF
TRBV18	13	TRBJ1-6	NA	NA	TGTGCCAGCCGACCCGGACAGTATTCACCCCTCCACTTT	CASRPGQYSPLHF
TRBV4-3	14	TRBJ1-5	NA	once	TGCGCCAGCAGCCAGGAGATTAGCAATCAGCCCCAGCATTTT	CASSQEISNQPQHF
TRBV14	16	TRBJ2-4	NA	few	TGTGCCAGCAGCCAAGAAAGGGCAGGGCCTCTAAACATTCAGTACTTC	CASSQERAGPLNIQYF
TRBV5-1	15	TRBJ2-7	TRBD2	NA	TGCGCCAGCAGCCTAAGAGCGGGGGGGCCGAGCGAGCAGTACTTC	CASSLRAGGPSEQYF
TRBV7-2	15	TRBJ2-2	NA	NA	TGTGCCAGCAGCTCTCCAGGGGTTAGGACCGGGGAGCTGTTTTTT	CASSSPGVRTGELFF
TRBV19	14	TRBJ1-1	NA	once	TGTGCCAGTAGAAGACAGAGTTGGGGCACTGAAGCTTTCTTT	CASRRQSWGTEAFF
TRBV18	12	TRBJ1-1	NA	NA	TGTGCCAGTATCTCTTGGACAGCCGAAGCTTTCTTT	CASISWTAEAFF
TRBV9	17	TRBJ2-2	TRBD1	NA	TGTGCCAGCAGCGTAGAAACAGGGGCCGGGTTCACCGGGGAGCTGTTTTTT	CASSVETGAGFTGELFF
TRBV18	13	TRBJ2-7	TRBD2	few	TGTGCCAGCTCGCGGGGGGGAGCGTCCGAGCAGTACTTC	CASSRGGASEQYF
TRBV5-1	13	TRBJ2-5	TRBD1	NA	TGCGCCAGCATCCCCGACAGGGGTGAGACCCAGTACTTC	CASIPDRGETQYF
TRBV10-3	15	TRBJ1-2	TRBD1	few	TGTGCCATCAGACAAGTGACAGGGCCTAACTATGGCTACACCTTC	CAIRQVTGPNYGYTF
TRBV27	18	TRBJ2-2	NA	NA	TGTGCCAGCAGTTTGGGGCAGGGGAGAGCGAAGGGCACCGGGGAGCTGTTTTTT	CASSLGQGRAKGTGELFF
TRBV7-2	12	TRBJ2-5	TRBD1	NA	TGTGCCAGCAGCTTACAACAGGGGGCGGTTTACTTC	CASSLQQGAVYF
TRBV28	13	TRBJ1-2	TRBD1	NA	TGTGCCAGCAGTATCGGGACAGCTTATGGCTACACCTTC	CASSIGTAYGYTF
TRBV7-9	14	TRBJ2-7	NA	NA	TGTGCCAGCAGCTTCGGGGGATGGGCGGACGAGCAGTACTTC	CASSFGGWADEQYF
TRBV11-2	14	TRBJ2-7	TRBD1	NA	TGTGCCAGCAGCTTAACAGGGGTCTCCTACGAGCAGTACTTC	CASSLTGVSYEQYF
TRBV5-1	14	TRBJ2-4	NA	few	TGCGCCAGCAGCGCGGGACTCACCCGGAACATTCAGTACTTC	CASSAGLTRNIQYF
TRBV11-2	14	TRBJ2-3	NA	NA	TGTGCCAGCAGCCGTAGACTTTCCACAGATACGCAGTATTTT	CASSRRLSTDTQYF
TRBV5-6	15	TRBJ1-6	TRBD1	NA	TGTGCCAGCAGCTTCCAGACAGGGCGTAATTCACCCCTCCACTTT	CASSFQTGRNSPLHF
TRBV9	12	TRBJ2-7	NA	once	TGTGCCAGCAGCGCCGGGAACTACGAGCAGTACTTC	CASSAGNYEQYF
TRBV28	12	TRBJ1-6	NA	NA	TGTGCCAGCAGGTGGACAAATTCACCCCTCCACTTT	CASRWTNSPLHF
TRBV11-2	15	TRBJ2-1	NA	few	TGTGCCAGCGGCAAAAGACTCCTTGGGTACAATGAGCAGTTCTTC	CASGKRLLGYNEQFF
TRBV28	14	TRBJ2-3	NA	NA	TGTGCCAGCAGCCGAGACAGAGACCGCGATACGCAGTATTTT	CASSRDRDRDTQYF
TRBV19	14	TRBJ2-1	TRBD2	NA	TGTGCCAGTGGGTTTGCGCGGGAGTGGAATGAGCAGTTCTTC	CASGFAREWNEQFF
TRBV4-2	12	TRBJ2-7	NA	NA	TGTGCCAGCAGCCACGACAGGTACGAGCAGTACTTC	CASSHDRYEQYF
TRBV13	15	TRBJ2-5	TRBD1	NA	TGTGCCAGCAGCTCCAGGACAGGGGGGGCAGAGACCCAGTACTTC	CASSSRTGGAETQYF
TRBV29-1	13	TRBJ1-4	TRBD1	NA	TGCAGCTTCAGACGGGACAGGGGAGAAAAACTGTTTTTT	CSFRRDRGEKLFF
TRBV19	14	TRBJ2-5	TRBD2	NA	TGTGCCAGTAGTATGTCAAGCGGGACAGAGACCCAGTACTTC	CASSMSSGTETQYF
TRBV28	13	TRBJ2-7	NA	few	TGTGCCAGCAGTAGGACAGCAACCTACGAGCAGTACTTC	CASSRTATYEQYF